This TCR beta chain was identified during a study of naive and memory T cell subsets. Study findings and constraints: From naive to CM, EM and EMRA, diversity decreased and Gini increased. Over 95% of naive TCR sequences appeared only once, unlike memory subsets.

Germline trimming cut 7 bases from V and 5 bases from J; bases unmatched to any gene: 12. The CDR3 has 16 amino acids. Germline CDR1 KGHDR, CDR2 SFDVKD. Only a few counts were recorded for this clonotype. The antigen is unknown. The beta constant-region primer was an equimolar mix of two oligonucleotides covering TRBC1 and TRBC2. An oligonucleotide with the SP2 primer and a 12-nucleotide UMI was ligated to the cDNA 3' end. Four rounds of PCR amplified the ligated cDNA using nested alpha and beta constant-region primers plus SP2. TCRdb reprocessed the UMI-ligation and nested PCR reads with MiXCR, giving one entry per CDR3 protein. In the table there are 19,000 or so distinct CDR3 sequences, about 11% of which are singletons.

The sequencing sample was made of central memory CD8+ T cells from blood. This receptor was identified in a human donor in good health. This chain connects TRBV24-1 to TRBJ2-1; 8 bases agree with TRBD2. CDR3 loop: CATRDGEREYNNEQFF. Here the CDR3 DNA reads TGTGCCACCAGAGATGGGGAGCGGGAGTATAACAATGAGCAGTTCTTC.